This TCR beta chain was sequenced during a study of blood T cells in healthy people across ages (dated by TCRdb to about 2015). With respect to the entire study: In model experiments, template switching captured about one uniquely barcoded TCR beta cDNA molecule for every two T cells. Two additional independent replicas of 1 million unique cDNA reads from the same blood draw were analyzed for two donors (one aged 18 to 30 and one aged 80 or older). To track age-related changes in TCR beta repertoire diversity, the study relied on deep sequencing normalized with unique cDNA molecular identifiers. To avoid experimental bias, donors of different ages were spread randomly across the sequencing lanes. The donors were divided into four age groups: young (average around 15 years), middle-aged (over 35), aged (62) and long-lived (approximately 74).

The donors were 40 or so Caucasian individuals from Russia, aged roughly 6 to 100 years, who were systemically healthy. Each donor gave about 9.8 milliliters of peripheral blood, drawn into EDTA-treated Vacutainer tubes. Ficoll-Paque density-gradient centrifugation was used to isolate PBMCs, with at least 7 million obtained per sample. Total RNA was extracted from PBMCs with Trizol reagent, with at least 6 micrograms obtained per sample. For every donor, an aliquot of PBMCs went through flow cytometry to measure the percentages of naive CD45RAhigh/CD27high T cells. The library was generated by 5' RACE. Sequencing was performed on an Illumina HiSeq 2500. The second PCR ran for about 6 to 11 cycles and used a J-beta primer mix along with a sample-barcoded 5' primer. Each TCR beta cDNA molecule received a unique molecular identifier from a template-switch 5' adaptor carrying 12 random nucleotides. Each sample yielded at least 3 million CDR3-containing paired-end reads. First-strand cDNA was synthesized from all RNA with the Mint cDNA synthesis kit, primed by a TRBC-specific oligonucleotide. Following uracil-DNA glycosylase treatment, all cDNA underwent a first 18-cycle PCR with the universal primers M1SS and BC2_uni_R. The authors processed their data as follows. Each sample was normalized by randomly selecting 1 million high-quality reads, each carrying a distinct molecular identifier. Instead of being binned into consensus sequences, reads that shared molecular identifiers were thrown out. MiTCR, with a Q25 quality threshold and the strictest error-elimination algorithm, was used for CDR3 identification, clonotype clustering and error correction. A nonparametric unseen species model with Euler transformation was used to estimate lower-bound total TCR beta diversity. Using fastp trimming at Q25 and MiXCR clonotype assembly, TCRdb reanalyzed the public sequencing data and kept in-frame beta chains. Rows with a matching CDR3 protein are joined into one entry that keeps the most common DNA and genes. The V and J calls here are based on TCRdb, not the publication. Within this sample are roughly 680,000 distinct CDR3 sequences, with over 40% of them counted one time only. The leading ten clones occupy approximately 15% of the sample.

A note on this clonotype: Its recognized antigen is unknown. No base qualities exist here, and no much larger clone lies one base off it.

Broad study findings and their caveats: Compared with the aged group, the long-lived group had more naive CD4+ T cells, fewer expanded clones and increased TCR diversity, suggesting age selection. There was a strong correlation between observed TCR beta diversity and the percentage of naive T cells measured by flow cytometry. Total diversity estimates from one million sequenced T cells were considered lower bounds and underestimates. Since profiling was done on bulk unsorted PBMCs, naive and antigen-experienced compartments could not be conclusively compared. The CMV infection status of donors was not known, potentially confounding age-related changes in expanded clonotypes. Observed TCR beta diversity per million T cells fell roughly linearly with age, and a significant reduction was already apparent by age around 40.

Cut back by 2 bases and 7 bases, the V and J ends lie 8 bases apart. The CDR3 holds 13 amino acids from the cysteine to the phenylalanine. Only the CDR3 part of the read is kept: 39 bases, read in frame from the first base. The germline V gene supplies CDR1 KGHSH and CDR2 LQKENI. The specimen was blood. The sequence was obtained from an elderly woman in good health. The chain joins TRBV18 to TRBJ1-4; confidence is insufficient to name the D gene. In nucleotide form, the sequence is TGTGCCAGCTCACCAAGTATAGGTGAAAAACTGTTTTTT. This gives the protein CASSPSIGEKLFF.